Sequencing of this T cell receptor beta chain was carried out in a study of blood T cell repertoires in COVID-19. Study in general: Collection of acute and convalescent COVID-19 samples took place in the United States, Italy and Spain. Sample material is recorded as cDNA or gDNA derived from T cells, B-cell-depleted T cells, or PBMCs.

Original data processing: Amplification of reference gene primers was used by the study to estimate nucleated cell counts. Some clones are missing from TCRdb's copy, which holds only in-frame ones; the method was immunoSEQ multiplex PCR. The V and J calls and clone size come from that table; D and trimming were worked out from the DNA. In the table there are 110,000 to 150,000 clones, 76% of which are singletons. Losses at the gene ends were 1 base for V and 1 base for J; bases not matched to a gene: 26. Per the germline V gene, CDR1 is LGHNA and CDR2 is YNFKEQ. CDR3 length equals 23 residues. The rearrangement links TRBV4-2 to TRBJ1-1, with 8 bases aligning to TRBD1. The sample comprised peripheral blood. This TCR was recovered from a man aged 55 to 70 with acute or convalescent COVID-19. In nucleotides, the CDR3 is TGTGCCAGCAGCCAAGTTAGGTCCGCAGGGGGCCATTTACCACAACGGGGGAACACTGAAGCTTTCTTT. Translating gives CASSQVRSAGGHLPQRGNTEAFF.